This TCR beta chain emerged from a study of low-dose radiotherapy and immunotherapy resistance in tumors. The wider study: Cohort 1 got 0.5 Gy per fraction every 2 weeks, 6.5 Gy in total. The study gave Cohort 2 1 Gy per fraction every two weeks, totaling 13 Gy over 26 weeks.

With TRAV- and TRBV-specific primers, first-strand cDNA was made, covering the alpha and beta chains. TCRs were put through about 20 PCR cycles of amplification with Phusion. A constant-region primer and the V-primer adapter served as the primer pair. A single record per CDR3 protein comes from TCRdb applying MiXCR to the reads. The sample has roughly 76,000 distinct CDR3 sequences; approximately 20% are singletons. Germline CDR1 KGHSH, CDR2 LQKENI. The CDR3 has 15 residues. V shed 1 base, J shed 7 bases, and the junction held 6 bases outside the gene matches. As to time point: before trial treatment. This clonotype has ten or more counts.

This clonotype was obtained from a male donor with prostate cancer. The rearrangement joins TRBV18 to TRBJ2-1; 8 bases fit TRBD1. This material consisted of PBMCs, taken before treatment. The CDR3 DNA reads TGTGCCAGCTCACCACTCGGACAGGGTACGAATGAGCAGTTCTTC. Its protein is CASSPLGQGTNEQFF.